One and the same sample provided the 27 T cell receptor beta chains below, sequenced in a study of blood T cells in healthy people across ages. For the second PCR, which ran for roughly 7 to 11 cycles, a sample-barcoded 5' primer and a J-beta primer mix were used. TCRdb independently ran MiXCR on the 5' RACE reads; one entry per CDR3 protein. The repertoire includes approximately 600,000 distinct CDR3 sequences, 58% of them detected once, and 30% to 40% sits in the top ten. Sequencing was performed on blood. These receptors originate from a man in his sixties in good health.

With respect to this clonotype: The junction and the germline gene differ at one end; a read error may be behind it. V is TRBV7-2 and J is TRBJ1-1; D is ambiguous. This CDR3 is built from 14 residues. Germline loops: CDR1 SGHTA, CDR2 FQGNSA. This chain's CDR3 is CASIQVAGYTEAFF. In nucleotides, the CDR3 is TGTGCCAGCATCCAAGTTGCGGGTTACACCGAAGCTTTCTTT. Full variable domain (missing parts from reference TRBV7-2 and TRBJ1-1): GAGVSQSPSNKVTEKGKDVELRCDPISGHTALYWYRQSLGQGLEFLIYFQGNSAPDKSGLPSDRFSAERTGGSVSTLTIQRTQQEDSAVYLCASIQVAGYTEAFFGQGTRLTVV.

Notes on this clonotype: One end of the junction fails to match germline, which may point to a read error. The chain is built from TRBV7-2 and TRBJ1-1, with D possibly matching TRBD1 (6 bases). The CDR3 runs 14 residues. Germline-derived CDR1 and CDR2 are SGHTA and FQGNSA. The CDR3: CACSHGTLNTEAFF. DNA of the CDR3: TGTGCCTGCAGCCACGGGACATTGAACACTGAAGCTTTCTTT.

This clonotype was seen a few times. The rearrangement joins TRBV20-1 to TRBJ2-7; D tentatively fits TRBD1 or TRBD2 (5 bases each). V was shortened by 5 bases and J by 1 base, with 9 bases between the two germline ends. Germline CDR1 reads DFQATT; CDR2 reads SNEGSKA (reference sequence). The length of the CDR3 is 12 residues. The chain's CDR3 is CSAWDASYEQYF. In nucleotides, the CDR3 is TGCAGTGCTTGGGACGCTTCCTACGAGCAGTACTTC.

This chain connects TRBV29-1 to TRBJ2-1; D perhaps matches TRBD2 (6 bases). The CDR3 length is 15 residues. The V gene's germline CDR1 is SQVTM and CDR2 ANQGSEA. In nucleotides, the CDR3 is TGCAGTCTGAGGGGAGGCTCCTCCTCCTACAATGAGCAGTTCTTC. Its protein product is CSLRGGSSSYNEQFF.

DNA for the CDR3: TGTGCCAGCAGTTTAAGCGTCGGCAGGGCCCTTTTCCTCCACTTT. Translation: CASSLSVGRALFLHF. V and J are TRBV12-3 or TRBV12-4 and TRBJ1-6, with D perhaps TRBD1 (5 bases). V lost 2 bases and J lost 15, with 20 bases in between. This CDR3 has 15 amino acids.

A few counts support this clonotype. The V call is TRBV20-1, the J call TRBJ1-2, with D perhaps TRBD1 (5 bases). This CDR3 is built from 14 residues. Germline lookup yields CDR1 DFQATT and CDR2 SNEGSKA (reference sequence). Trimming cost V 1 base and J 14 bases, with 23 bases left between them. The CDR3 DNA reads TGCAGTGCTAGAGGAGGGGACCACTTACTCGGAGAAACCTTC. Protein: CSARGGDHLLGETF.

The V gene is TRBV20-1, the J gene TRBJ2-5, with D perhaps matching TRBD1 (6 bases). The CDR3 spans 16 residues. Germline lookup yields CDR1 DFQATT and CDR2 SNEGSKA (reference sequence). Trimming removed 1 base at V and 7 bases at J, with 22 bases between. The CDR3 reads CSARGDRTVGLGTQYF. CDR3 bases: TGCAGTGCTAGAGGGGATCGGACAGTTGGCCTTGGGACCCAGTACTTC.

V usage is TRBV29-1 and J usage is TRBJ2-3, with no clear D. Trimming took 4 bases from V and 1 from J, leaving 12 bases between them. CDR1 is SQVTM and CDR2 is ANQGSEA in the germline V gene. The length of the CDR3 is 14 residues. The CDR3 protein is CSVAGSWGTDTQYF. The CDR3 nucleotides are TGCAGCGTTGCGGGCTCTTGGGGCACAGATACGCAGTATTTT.

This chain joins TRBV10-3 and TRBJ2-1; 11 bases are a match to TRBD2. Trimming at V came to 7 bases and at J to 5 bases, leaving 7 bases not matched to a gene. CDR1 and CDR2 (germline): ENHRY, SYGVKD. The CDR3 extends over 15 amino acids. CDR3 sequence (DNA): TGTGCCATCAAGCCGGGACTAGCGGCTAACAATGAGCAGTTCTTC. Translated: CAIKPGLAANNEQFF.

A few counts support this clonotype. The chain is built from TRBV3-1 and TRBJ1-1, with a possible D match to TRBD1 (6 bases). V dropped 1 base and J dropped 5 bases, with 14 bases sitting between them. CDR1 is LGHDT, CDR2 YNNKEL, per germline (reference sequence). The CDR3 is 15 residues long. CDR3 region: CASSQGGGRGTEAFF. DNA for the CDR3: TGTGCCAGCAGCCAAGGCGGGGGGCGCGGGACTGAAGCTTTCTTT.

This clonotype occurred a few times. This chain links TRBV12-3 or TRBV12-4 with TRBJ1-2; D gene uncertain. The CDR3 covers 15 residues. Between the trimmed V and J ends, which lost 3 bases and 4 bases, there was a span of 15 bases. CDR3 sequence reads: CASSFVGGTSYGYTF. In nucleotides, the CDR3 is TGTGCCAGCAGTTTTGTAGGAGGAACCAGCTATGGCTACACCTTC.

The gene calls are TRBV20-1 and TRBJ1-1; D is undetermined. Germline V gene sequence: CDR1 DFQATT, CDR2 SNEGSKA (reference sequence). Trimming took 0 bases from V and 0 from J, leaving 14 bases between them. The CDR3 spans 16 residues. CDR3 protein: CSARDGRASLNTEAFF. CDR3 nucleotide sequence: TGCAGTGCTAGAGATGGTCGGGCATCCCTGAACACTGAAGCTTTCTTT.

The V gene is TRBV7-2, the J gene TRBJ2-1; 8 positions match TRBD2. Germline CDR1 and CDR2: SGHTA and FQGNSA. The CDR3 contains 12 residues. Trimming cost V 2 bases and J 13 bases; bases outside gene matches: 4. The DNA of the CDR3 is TGTGCCAGCAGCTTAAATCTAGCGGGTCAGTTCTTC. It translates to CASSLNLAGQFF.

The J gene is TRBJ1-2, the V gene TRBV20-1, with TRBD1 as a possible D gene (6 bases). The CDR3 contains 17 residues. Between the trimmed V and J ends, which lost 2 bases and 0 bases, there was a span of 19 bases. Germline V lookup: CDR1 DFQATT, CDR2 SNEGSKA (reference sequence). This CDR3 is CSARPIGTPITNYGYTF. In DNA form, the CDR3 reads TGCAGTGCTAGACCGATCGGGACACCAATTACTAACTATGGCTACACCTTC.

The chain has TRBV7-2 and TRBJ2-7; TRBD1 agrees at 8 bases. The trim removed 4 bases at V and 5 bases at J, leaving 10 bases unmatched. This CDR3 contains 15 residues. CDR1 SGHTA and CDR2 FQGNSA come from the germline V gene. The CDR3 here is CASSSLRTGKDEQYF. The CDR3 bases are TGTGCCAGCAGCTCCCTAAGGACAGGGAAGGACGAGCAGTACTTC.

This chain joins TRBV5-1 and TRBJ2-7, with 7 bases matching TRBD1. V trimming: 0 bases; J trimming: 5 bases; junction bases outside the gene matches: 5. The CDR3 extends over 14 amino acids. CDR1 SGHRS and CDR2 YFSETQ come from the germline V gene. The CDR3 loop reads CASSLEQGSDEQYF. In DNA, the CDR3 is TGCGCCAGCAGCTTGGAACAGGGGAGCGACGAGCAGTACTTC. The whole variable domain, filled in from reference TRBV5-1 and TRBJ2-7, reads KAGVTQTPRYLIKTRGQQVTLSCSPISGHRSVSWYQQTPGQGLQFLFEYFSETQRNKGNFPGRFSGRQFSNSRSEMNVSTLELGDSALYLCASSLEQGSDEQYFGPGTRLTVT.

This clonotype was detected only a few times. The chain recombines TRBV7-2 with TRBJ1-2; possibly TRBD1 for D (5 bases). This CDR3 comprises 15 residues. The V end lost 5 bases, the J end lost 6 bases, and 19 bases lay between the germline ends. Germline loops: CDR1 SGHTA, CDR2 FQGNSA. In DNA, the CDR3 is TGTGCCAGCAGCGGACTTGTGGGGGGGGTGGATGGCTACACCTTC. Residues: CASSGLVGGVDGYTF. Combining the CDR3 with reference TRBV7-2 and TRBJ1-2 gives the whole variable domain GAGVSQSPSNKVTEKGKDVELRCDPISGHTALYWYRQSLGQGLEFLIYFQGNSAPDKSGLPSDRFSAERTGGSVSTLTIQRTQQEDSAVYLCASSGLVGGVDGYTFGSGTRLTVV.

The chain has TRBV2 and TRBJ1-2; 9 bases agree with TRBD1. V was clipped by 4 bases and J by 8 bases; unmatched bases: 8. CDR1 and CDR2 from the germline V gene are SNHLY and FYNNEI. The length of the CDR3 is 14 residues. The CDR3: CASSVEQGAKGYTF. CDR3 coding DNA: TGTGCCAGCAGTGTTGAACAGGGGGCGAAAGGCTACACCTTC.

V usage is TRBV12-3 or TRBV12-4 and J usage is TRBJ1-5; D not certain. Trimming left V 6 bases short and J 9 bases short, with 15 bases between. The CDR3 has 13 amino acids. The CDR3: CASSLSDPPPQHF. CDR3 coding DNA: TGTGCCAGCAGCCTCTCCGACCCACCGCCCCAGCATTTT.

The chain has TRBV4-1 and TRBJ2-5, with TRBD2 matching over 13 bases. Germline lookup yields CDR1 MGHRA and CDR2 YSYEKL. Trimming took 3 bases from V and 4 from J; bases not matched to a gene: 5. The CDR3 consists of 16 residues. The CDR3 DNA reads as TGCGCCAGCAGCCACGAGGGACTAGCGGGGTTAGAGACCCAGTACTTC. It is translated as CASSHEGLAGLETQYF.

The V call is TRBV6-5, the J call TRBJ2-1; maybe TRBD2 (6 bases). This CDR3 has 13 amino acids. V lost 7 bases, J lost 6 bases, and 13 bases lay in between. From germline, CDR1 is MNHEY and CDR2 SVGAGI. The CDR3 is CASKRAGLNEQFF. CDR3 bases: TGTGCCAGCAAAAGAGCGGGTCTCAATGAGCAGTTCTTC.

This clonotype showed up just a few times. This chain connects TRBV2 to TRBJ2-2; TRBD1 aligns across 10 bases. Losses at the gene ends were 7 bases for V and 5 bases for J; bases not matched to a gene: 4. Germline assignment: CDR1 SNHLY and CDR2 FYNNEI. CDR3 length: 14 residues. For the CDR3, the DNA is TGTGCCAGCAAGGGGACAGGGGATACCGGGGAGCTGTTTTTT. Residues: CASKGTGDTGELFF.

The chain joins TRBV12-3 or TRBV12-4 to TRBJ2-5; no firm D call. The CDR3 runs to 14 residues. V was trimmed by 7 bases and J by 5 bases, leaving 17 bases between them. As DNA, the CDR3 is TGTGCCAGCAACTCATTTGGGGTTCAGGAGACCCAGTACTTC. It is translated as CASNSFGVQETQYF.

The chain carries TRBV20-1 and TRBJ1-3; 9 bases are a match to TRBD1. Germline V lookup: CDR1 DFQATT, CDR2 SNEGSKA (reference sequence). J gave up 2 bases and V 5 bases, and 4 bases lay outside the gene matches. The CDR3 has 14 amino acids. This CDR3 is CSALQGAAGNTIYF. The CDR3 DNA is TGCAGTGCTTTACAGGGGGCAGCTGGAAACACCATATATTTT.

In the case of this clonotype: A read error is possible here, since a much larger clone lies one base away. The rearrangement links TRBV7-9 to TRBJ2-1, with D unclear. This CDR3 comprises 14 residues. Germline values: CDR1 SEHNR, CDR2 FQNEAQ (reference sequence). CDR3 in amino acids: CASSSSRTFNKQFF. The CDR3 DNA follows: TGTGCCAGCAGCTCATCAAGGACCTTCAATAAGCAGTTCTTC.

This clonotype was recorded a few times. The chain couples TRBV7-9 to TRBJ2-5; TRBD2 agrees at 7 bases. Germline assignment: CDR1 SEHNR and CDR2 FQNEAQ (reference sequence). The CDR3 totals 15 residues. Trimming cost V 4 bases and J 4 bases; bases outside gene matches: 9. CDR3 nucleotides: TGTGCCAGCAGCTCCCTAAGACTAGCTGGAGAGACCCAGTACTTC. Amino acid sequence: CASSSLRLAGETQYF.

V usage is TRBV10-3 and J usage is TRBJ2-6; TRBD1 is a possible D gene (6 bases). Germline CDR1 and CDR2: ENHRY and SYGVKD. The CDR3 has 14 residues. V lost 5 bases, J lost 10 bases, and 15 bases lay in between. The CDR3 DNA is TGTGCCATCAGTTTCAGGGGATCCCATAACGTCCTGACTTTC. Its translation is CAISFRGSHNVLTF.